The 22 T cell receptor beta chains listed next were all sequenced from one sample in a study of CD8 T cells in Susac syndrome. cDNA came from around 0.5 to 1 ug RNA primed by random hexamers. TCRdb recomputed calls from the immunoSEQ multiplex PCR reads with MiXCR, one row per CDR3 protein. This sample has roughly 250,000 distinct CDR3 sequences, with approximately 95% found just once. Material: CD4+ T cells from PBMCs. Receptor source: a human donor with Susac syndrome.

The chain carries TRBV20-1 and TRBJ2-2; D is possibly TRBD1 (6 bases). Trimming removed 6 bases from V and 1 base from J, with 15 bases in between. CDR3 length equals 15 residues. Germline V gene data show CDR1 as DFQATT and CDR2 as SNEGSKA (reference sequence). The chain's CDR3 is CSATSGQQNTGELFF. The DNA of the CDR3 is TGCAGTGCCACCTCTGGACAGCAGAACACCGGGGAGCTGTTTTTT.

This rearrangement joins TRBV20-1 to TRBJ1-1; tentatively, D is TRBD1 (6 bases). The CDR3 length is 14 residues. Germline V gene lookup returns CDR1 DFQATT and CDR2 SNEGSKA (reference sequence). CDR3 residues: CGGREGLLSTEAFF. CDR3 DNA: TGCGGGGGGCGGGAGGGCCTGCTGAGTACTGAAGCTTTCTTT.

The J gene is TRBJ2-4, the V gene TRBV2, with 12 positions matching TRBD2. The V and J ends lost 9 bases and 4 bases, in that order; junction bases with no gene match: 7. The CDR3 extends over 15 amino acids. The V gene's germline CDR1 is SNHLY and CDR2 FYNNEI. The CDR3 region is CASGVGTSGKNIQYF. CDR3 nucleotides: TGTGCCAGTGGAGTGGGGACTAGCGGGAAAAACATTCAGTACTTC.

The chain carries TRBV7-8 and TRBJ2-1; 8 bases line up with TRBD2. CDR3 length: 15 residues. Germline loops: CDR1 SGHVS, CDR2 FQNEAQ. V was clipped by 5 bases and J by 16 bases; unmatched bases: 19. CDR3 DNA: TGTGCCAGCAGCCTAGTGAGCGGGAGTAAGGGTATATCATTCTTC. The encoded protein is CASSLVSGSKGISFF.

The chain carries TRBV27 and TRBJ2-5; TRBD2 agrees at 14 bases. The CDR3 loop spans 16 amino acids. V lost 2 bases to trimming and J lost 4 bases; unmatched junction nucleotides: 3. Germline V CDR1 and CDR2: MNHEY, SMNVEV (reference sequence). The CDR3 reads CASSLAGTSGGETQYF. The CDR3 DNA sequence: TGTGCCAGCAGTTTAGCCGGGACTAGCGGGGGAGAGACCCAGTACTTC.

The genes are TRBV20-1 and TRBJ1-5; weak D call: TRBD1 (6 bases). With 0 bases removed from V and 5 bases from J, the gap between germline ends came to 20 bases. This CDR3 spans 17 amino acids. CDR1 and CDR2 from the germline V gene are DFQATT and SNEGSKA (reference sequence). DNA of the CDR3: TGCAGTGCTAGAGAATCGGGAGGGGGGATAAGGGATCAGCCCCAGCATTTT. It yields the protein CSARESGGGIRDQPQHF.

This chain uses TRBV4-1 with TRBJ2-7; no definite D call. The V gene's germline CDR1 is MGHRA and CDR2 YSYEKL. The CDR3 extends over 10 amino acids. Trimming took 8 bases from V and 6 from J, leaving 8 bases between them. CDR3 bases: TGCGCCAGCCTCCCTCCCGAGCAGTACTTC. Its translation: CASLPPEQYF.

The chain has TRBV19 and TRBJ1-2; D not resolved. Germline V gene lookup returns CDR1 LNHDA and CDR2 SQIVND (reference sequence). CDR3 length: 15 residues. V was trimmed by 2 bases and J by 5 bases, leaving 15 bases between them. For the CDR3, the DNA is TGTGCCAGTAGTATAACTCCCGGGCTGAATTATGGCTACACCTTC. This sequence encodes CASSITPGLNYGYTF.

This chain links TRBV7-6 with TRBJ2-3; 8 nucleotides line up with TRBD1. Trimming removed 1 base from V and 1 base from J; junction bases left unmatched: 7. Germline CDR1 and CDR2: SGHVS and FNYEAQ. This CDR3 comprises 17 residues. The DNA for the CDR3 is TGTGCCAGCAGCTTAGGGGGTGGACAGGGAGGCACAGATACGCAGTATTTT. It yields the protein CASSLGGGQGGTDTQYF.

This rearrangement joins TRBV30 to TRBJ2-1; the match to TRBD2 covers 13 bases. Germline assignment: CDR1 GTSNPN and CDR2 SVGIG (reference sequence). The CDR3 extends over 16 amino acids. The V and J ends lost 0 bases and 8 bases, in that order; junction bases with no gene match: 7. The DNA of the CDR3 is TGTGCCTGGAGTGTGGGACTAGCGGGGAGGGCCGATGAGCAGTTCTTC. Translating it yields CAWSVGLAGRADEQFF.

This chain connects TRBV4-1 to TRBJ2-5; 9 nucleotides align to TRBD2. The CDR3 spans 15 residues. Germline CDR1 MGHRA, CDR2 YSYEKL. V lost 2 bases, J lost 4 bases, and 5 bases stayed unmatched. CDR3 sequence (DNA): TGCGCCAGCAGCCAAACGGGACTAGCCACAGAGACCCAGTACTTC. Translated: CASSQTGLATETQYF.

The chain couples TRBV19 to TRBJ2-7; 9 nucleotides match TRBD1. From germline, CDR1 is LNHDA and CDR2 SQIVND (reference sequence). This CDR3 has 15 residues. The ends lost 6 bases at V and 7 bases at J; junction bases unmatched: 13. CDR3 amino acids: CASSQGLGQGAEQYF. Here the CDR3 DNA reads TGTGCCAGTAGCCAAGGGCTGGGACAGGGAGCGGAGCAGTACTTC.

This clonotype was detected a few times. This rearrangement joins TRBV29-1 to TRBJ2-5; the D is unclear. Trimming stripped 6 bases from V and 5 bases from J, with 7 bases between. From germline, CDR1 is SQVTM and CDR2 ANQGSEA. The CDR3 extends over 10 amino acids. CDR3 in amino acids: CSVARETQYF. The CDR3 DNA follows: TGCAGCGTCGCCAGGGAGACCCAGTACTTC. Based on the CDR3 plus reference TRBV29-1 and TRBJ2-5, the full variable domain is SAVISQKPSRDICQRGTSLTIQCQVDSQVTMMFWYRQQPGQSLTLIATANQGSEATYESGFVIDKFPISRPNLTFSTLTVSNMSPEDSSIYLCSVARETQYFGPGTRLLVL.

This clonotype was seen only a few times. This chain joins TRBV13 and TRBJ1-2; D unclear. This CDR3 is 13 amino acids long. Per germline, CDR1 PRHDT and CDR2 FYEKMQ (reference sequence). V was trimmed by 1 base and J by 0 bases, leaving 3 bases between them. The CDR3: CASSLDPNYGYTF. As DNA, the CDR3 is TGTGCCAGCAGCTTAGACCCTAACTATGGCTACACCTTC.

The CDR3 here is CASSLDSQNTEAFF. For the CDR3, the DNA is TGTGCCAGCAGCCTAGACTCGCAGAACACTGAAGCTTTCTTT. The gene calls are TRBV7-2 and TRBJ1-1; D is unclear. CDR1 is SGHTA, CDR2 FQGNSA, per germline. V was cut by 5 bases and J by 1 base, with 11 bases left in between. The CDR3 loop spans 14 amino acids.

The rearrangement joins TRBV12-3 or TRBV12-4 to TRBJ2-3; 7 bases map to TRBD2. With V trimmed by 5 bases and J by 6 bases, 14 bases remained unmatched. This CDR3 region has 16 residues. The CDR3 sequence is CASSRAGPLHVDTQYF. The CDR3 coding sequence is TGTGCCAGCAGTCGAGCGGGACCCTTACACGTGGATACGCAGTATTTT.

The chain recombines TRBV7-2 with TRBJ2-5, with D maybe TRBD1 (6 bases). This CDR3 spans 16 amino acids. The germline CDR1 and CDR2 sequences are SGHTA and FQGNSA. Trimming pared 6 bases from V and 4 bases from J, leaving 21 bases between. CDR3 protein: CASSSRRQAWIETQYF. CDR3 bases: TGTGCCAGCAGTTCGCGTCGACAGGCCTGGATAGAGACCCAGTACTTC. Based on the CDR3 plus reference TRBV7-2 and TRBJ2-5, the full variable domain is GAGVSQSPSNKVTEKGKDVELRCDPISGHTALYWYRQSLGQGLEFLIYFQGNSAPDKSGLPSDRFSAERTGGSVSTLTIQRTQQEDSAVYLCASSSRRQAWIETQYFGPGTRLLVL.

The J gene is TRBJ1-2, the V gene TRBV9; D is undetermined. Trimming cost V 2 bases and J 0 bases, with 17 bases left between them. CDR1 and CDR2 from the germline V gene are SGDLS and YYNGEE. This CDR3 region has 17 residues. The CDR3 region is CASSVSVLPSTNYGYTF. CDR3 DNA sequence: TGTGCCAGCAGCGTCTCTGTTTTGCCGTCCACTAACTATGGCTACACCTTC.

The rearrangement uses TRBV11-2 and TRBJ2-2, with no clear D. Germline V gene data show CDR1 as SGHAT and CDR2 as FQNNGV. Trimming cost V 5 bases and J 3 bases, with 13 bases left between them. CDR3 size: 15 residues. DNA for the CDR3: TGTGCCAGCAGCAACGCCTTGTGGGACACCGGGGAGCTGTTTTTT. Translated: CASSNALWDTGELFF.

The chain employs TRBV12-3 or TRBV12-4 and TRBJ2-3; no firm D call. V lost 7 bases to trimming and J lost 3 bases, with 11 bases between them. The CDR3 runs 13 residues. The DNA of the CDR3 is TGTGCCAGCACCCGGCCCGAGACAGATACGCAGTATTTT. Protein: CASTRPETDTQYF.

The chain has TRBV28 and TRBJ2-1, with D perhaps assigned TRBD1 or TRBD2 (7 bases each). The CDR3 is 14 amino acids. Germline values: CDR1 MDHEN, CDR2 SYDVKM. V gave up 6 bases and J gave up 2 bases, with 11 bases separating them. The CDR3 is CASRAGQPYNEQFF. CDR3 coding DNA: TGTGCCAGCAGAGCGGGACAGCCCTACAATGAGCAGTTCTTC. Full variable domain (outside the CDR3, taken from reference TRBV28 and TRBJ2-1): DVKVTQSSRYLVKRTGEKVFLECVQDMDHENMFWYRQDPGLGLRLIYFSYDVKMKEKGDIPEGYSVSREKKERFSLILESASTNQTSMYLCASRAGQPYNEQFFGPGTRLTVL.

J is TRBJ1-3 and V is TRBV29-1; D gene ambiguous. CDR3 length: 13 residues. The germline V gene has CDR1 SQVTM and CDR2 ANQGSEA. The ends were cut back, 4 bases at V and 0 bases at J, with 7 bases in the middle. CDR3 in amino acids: CSVGSTSGNTIYF. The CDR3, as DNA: TGCAGCGTTGGCAGTACCTCTGGAAACACCATATATTTT.